The 17 T cell receptor beta chains below come from one sample, sequenced in a study of cytomegalovirus exposure and HLA in healthy donors. It was with 60 Vbeta and 13 Jbeta primers that the PCR ran. Profiled with immunoSEQ multiplex PCR; TCRdb holds only in-frame clones, not every one. This sample has about 150,000 clones; about 81% occur once, and the top ten carry about 6.5%. Specimen: PBMCs. Every receptor here comes from a man younger than 45 in good health and CMV-seronegative.

The chain is built from TRBV5-1 and TRBJ2-7; D may be TRBD1 (5 bases). The V gene's germline CDR1 is SGHRS and CDR2 YFSETQ. V was trimmed by 6 bases and J by 0 bases, leaving 16 bases between them. The CDR3 runs 15 residues. The CDR3, as DNA: TGCGCCAGCACCATCACAGGCGGAAGCTCCTACGAGCAGTACTTC. It yields the protein CASTITGGSSYEQYF. Full variable domain (missing parts from reference TRBV5-1 and TRBJ2-7): KAGVTQTPRYLIKTRGQQVTLSCSPISGHRSVSWYQQTPGQGLQFLFEYFSETQRNKGNFPGRFSGRQFSNSRSEMNVSTLELGDSALYLCASTITGGSSYEQYFGPGTRLTVT.

V gene TRBV29-1 combines with J gene TRBJ1-2; perhaps TRBD1 as D (6 bases). Trimming shortened V by 0 bases and J by 8 bases, and 13 bases separated the two germline ends. This CDR3 comprises 13 residues. Germline CDR1 is SQVTM and CDR2 is ANQGSEA. The CDR3 DNA sequence: TGCAGCGTTGAAGAGAGGAGGACAGACGGCTACACCTTC. As protein: CSVEERRTDGYTF.

The chain combines TRBV14 with TRBJ2-3; 7 nucleotides agree with TRBD2. Trimming at V came to 5 bases and at J to 4 bases, leaving 6 bases not matched to a gene. CDR3 length equals 14 residues. From germline, CDR1 is SGHDN and CDR2 FVKESK. CDR3 DNA: TGTGCCAGCAGCGGTAGCGGGCCGCCAGATACGCAGTATTTT. Translated, it gives CASSGSGPPDTQYF.

The table lists this clone with a count of one. This chain uses TRBV5-4 with TRBJ2-5; 11 bases map to TRBD2. The CDR3 consists of 14 residues. The V gene's germline CDR1 is SGHNT and CDR2 YYREEE (reference sequence). V shed 5 bases, J shed 11 bases, and the junction held 11 bases outside the gene matches. CDR3 protein: CASRRGLAVEGQYF. DNA for the CDR3: TGTGCCAGCAGAAGGGGACTAGCGGTAGAAGGGCAGTACTTC. The whole variable domain, filled in from reference TRBV5-4 and TRBJ2-5, reads ETGVTQSPTHLIKTRGQQVTLRCSSQSGHNTVSWYQQALGQGPQFIFQYYREEENGRGNFPPRFSGLQFPNYSSELNVNALELDDSALYLCASRRGLAVEGQYFGPGTRLLVL.

There are a few counts of this clone. The chain links TRBV5-1 to TRBJ1-2; 12 bases align to TRBD1. V gave up 4 bases and J gave up 6 bases; unmatched junction bases: 7. The CDR3 totals 15 residues. Germline values: CDR1 SGHRS, CDR2 YFSETQ. CDR3 sequence: CASSLGTGGTDGYTF. In DNA, the CDR3 is TGCGCCAGCAGCCTGGGGACAGGGGGCACGGATGGCTACACCTTC. Supplemented by reference TRBV5-1 and TRBJ1-2, the full variable domain reads KAGVTQTPRYLIKTRGQQVTLSCSPISGHRSVSWYQQTPGQGLQFLFEYFSETQRNKGNFPGRFSGRQFSNSRSEMNVSTLELGDSALYLCASSLGTGGTDGYTFGSGTRLTVV.

The CDR3 DNA sequence: TGTGCCAGCATTAGGGAGAGCACAGATACGCAGTATTTT. Protein sequence: CASIRESTDTQYF. The rearrangement joins TRBV2 to TRBJ2-3; a weak D match, TRBD2 (5 bases). The germline V gene encodes CDR1 SNHLY and CDR2 FYNNEI. The CDR3 loop spans 13 amino acids. The V gene lost 7 bases and the J gene lost 0 bases, with 8 bases spanning the gap.

J is TRBJ1-2 and V is TRBV28; D remains ambiguous. V was cut by 3 bases and J by 2 bases, with 10 bases left in between. From germline, CDR1 is MDHEN and CDR2 SYDVKM. The CDR3 covers 14 residues. The CDR3, as DNA: TGTGCCAGCAGTTTTGACACATCCAACTATGGCTACACCTTC. Its protein product is CASSFDTSNYGYTF.

The gene calls are TRBV15 and TRBJ1-2; no clear D. Between the trimmed V and J ends, which lost 5 bases and 4 bases, there was a span of 11 bases. Germline V gene lookup returns CDR1 LNHNV and CDR2 YYDKDF (reference sequence). The CDR3 sequence is 13 residues long. The CDR3 DNA is TGTGCCACCAGCCCTACAGAGGGCTATGGCTACACCTTC. This encodes CATSPTEGYGYTF.

The chain couples TRBV7-9 to TRBJ2-4, with 13 bases identical to TRBD2. The CDR3 is 16 amino acids. Germline loops: CDR1 SEHNR, CDR2 FQNEAQ (reference sequence). With 5 bases clipped from V and 5 bases from J, the junction kept 6 bases outside the gene matches. CDR3 sequence reads: CASSRLAGGFQNIQYF. CDR3 bases: TGTGCCAGCAGCAGACTAGCGGGGGGATTCCAAAACATTCAGTACTTC. Full variable domain (remainder filled in from reference TRBV7-9 and TRBJ2-4): DTGVSQNPRHKITKRGQNVTFRCDPISEHNRLYWYRQTLGQGPEFLTYFQNEAQLEKSRLLSDRFSAERPKGSFSTLEIQRTEQGDSAMYLCASSRLAGGFQNIQYFGAGTRLSVL.

The CDR3 nucleotides read TGTGCCAGCAGCTTAGATCACATAGCGGGCCTCACAGATACGCAGTATTTT. Its protein is CASSLDHIAGLTDTQYF. The chain employs TRBV11-2 and TRBJ2-3; 7 bases map to TRBD2. CDR3 length: 17 residues. From germline, CDR1 is SGHAT and CDR2 FQNNGV. J gave up 2 bases and V 0 bases, and 8 bases lay outside the gene matches.

V and J are TRBV27 and TRBJ2-7; the D gene is possibly TRBD1 (6 bases). V was clipped by 0 bases and J by 3 bases, with 12 bases between them. This CDR3 has 15 residues. Germline V gives CDR1 MNHEY, CDR2 SMNVEV (reference sequence). The CDR3 region is CASSLSWGHHYEQYF. CDR3 bases: TGTGCCAGCAGTTTATCATGGGGACACCACTACGAGCAGTACTTC.

As regards this clone: Additional DNA sequences in this sample encode the identical CDR3. The genes are TRBV30 and TRBJ1-5; D is perhaps TRBD1 (6 bases). Germline-derived CDR1 and CDR2 are GTSNPN and SVGIG (reference sequence). CDR3 size: 15 residues. V lost 0 bases to trimming and J lost 6 bases, with 15 bases between them. The CDR3 sequence is CAWSVRGGAGQPQHF. DNA for the CDR3: TGTGCCTGGAGTGTTAGGGGGGGCGCGGGTCAGCCCCAGCATTTT.

The count of this clone is one. The chain is built from TRBV9 and TRBJ1-4, with 8 bases identical to TRBD1. The CDR3 is made up of 16 amino acids. Per germline, CDR1 SGDLS and CDR2 YYNGEE. The trim removed 2 bases at V and 5 bases at J, leaving 8 bases unmatched. For the CDR3, the DNA is TGTGCCAGCAGCGTCTCTCCGGGACAGGAAAATGAAAAACTGTTTTTT. Encoded protein: CASSVSPGQENEKLFF.

The chain carries TRBV20-1 and TRBJ2-3; D may be TRBD2 (6 bases). Germline lookup yields CDR1 DFQATT and CDR2 SNEGSKA (reference sequence). Trimming shortened V by 8 bases and J by 1 base, and 7 bases separated the two germline ends. The CDR3 spans 11 residues. CDR3 DNA: TGCAGTCTAGCGCGCACAGATACGCAGTATTTT. It encodes CSLARTDTQYF.

The J gene is TRBJ1-5, the V gene TRBV7-8; 9 bases fit TRBD1. The CDR3 has 16 residues. Losses at the gene ends were 1 base for V and 5 bases for J; bases not matched to a gene: 6. Per the germline V gene, CDR1 is SGHVS and CDR2 is FQNEAQ. CDR3 sequence: CASSLGRTGVDQPQHF. DNA for the CDR3: TGTGCCAGCAGCTTAGGTCGGACAGGGGTCGATCAGCCCCAGCATTTT.

J is TRBJ1-1 and V is TRBV5-6; 8 bases map to TRBD1. CDR3 length: 15 amino acids. The V segment lost 3 bases and the J segment 1 base; nucleotides outside the gene matches: 5. Germline V gene lookup returns CDR1 SGHDT and CDR2 YYEEEE. The CDR3 spells CASSWVDRENTEAFF. In nucleotides, the CDR3 is TGTGCCAGCAGCTGGGTGGACAGGGAGAACACTGAAGCTTTCTTT. The entire variable domain, with the rest obtained from reference TRBV5-6 and TRBJ1-1, is as follows: DAGVTQSPTHLIKTRGQQVTLRCSPKSGHDTVSWYQQALGQGPQFIFQYYEEEERQRGNFPDRFSGHQFPNYSSELNVNALLLGDSALYLCASSWVDRENTEAFFGQGTRLTVV.

The V call is TRBV6-6, the J call TRBJ2-3, with D perhaps matching TRBD2 (5 bases). The CDR3 runs 15 residues. Per the germline V gene, CDR1 is MNHNY and CDR2 is SVGAGI (reference sequence). Trimming pared 0 bases from V and 3 bases from J, leaving 10 bases between. This CDR3 is CASSYSGTGTDTQYF. In nucleotides, the CDR3 is TGTGCCAGCAGTTACTCGGGTACGGGGACAGATACGCAGTATTTT.